Listed below are T cell receptor beta chains from one sample, sequenced in a study of shared clonotypes between healthy human individuals. Libraries were prepared by immunoSEQ multiplex PCR; TCRdb keeps only in-frame clonotypes and omits some of them. The table has a few hundred thousand clones, roughly 85% seen once. Sequenced: PBMCs. These receptors were taken from a woman in her forties in good health. Some clones in this sample may be carry-over from other donors' samples. Both conserved end residues are part of each CDR3. A D gene is named only where the DNA matches it firmly. Clone sizes are given selectively: once, few, many, or a class where the clone is expanded.

clone_size,j_call,v_call,d_call,cdr3_nt,cdr3_aa
NA,TRBJ2-2,TRBV7-9,TRBD2,TGTGCCAGCAGTAGCGGGGCAGGGATTAACACCGGGGAGCTGTTTTTT,CASSSGAGINTGELFF
NA,TRBJ1-1,TRBV7-3,TRBD1,TGTGCCAGCAGCTCCAGGGGGCAGACTGAAGCTTTCTTT,CASSSRGQTEAFF
NA,TRBJ2-5,TRBV2,NA,TGTGCCAGCAGTGAAAGGGGAAATTGGTACCAAGAGACCCAGTACTTC,CASSERGNWYQETQYF
NA,TRBJ2-2,TRBV11-3,NA,TGTGCCAGCAGCTTAGATGGGCGAGGAGGCACCGGGGAGCTGTTTTTT,CASSLDGRGGTGELFF
NA,TRBJ1-2,TRBV5-1,NA,TGCGCCAGCAGCCTAACTGGGACGGGGGTCTATGGCTACACCTTC,CASSLTGTGVYGYTF
once,TRBJ2-1,TRBV11-2,TRBD2,TGTGCCAGCAGACCACTAGCGGGGAACTACAATGAGCAGTTCTTC,CASRPLAGNYNEQFF
NA,TRBJ2-3,TRBV7-6,NA,TGTGCCAGCAGCTATAGCGGAGTCACAGATACGCAGTATTTT,CASSYSGVTDTQYF
many,TRBJ2-7,TRBV4-2,TRBD2,TGTGCCAGCAGCCACGGGACTAGCGGGAGCTACGAGCAGTACTTC,CASSHGTSGSYEQYF
many,TRBJ1-2,TRBV5-5,NA,TGTGCCAGCAGCCAGCCCCCCTACAGTGGCTACACCTTC,CASSQPPYSGYTF
NA,TRBJ2-5,TRBV6-1,NA,TGTGCCAGCAGGCCGGACTCGGGGTCGACTGAGACCCAGTACTTC,CASRPDSGSTETQYF
NA,TRBJ2-3,TRBV28,NA,TGTGCCAGCAGTTTAACTGGGGAGGGCACAGATACGCAGTATTTT,CASSLTGEGTDTQYF
NA,TRBJ1-3,TRBV5-1,NA,TGCGCCAGCAGCTTTGCAGAGGGCTCTGGAAACACCATATATTTT,CASSFAEGSGNTIYF
NA,TRBJ2-1,TRBV7-3,NA,TGTGCCAGCAGCCCTGGGACTCAGTCTCCCAATGAGCAGTTCTTC,CASSPGTQSPNEQFF
NA,TRBJ2-4,TRBV19,NA,TGTGCCAGTAGTCGTAGGGAAGGGGCCAAAAACATTCAGTACTTC,CASSRREGAKNIQYF
NA,TRBJ1-5,TRBV30,NA,TGTGCCTGGAGCCCGATGGGACCAGGAGGTCAGCCCCAGCATTTT,CAWSPMGPGGQPQHF
NA,TRBJ2-2,TRBV5-4,NA,TGTGCCAGCAGCATGCATAATGAGGGGGACACCGGGGAGCTGTTTTTT,CASSMHNEGDTGELFF
NA,TRBJ2-6,TRBV29-1,NA,TGCAGCGTTGTGTCCCCAGGTTCTGGGGCCAACGTCCTGACTTTC,CSVVSPGSGANVLTF
NA,TRBJ1-1,TRBV5-1,TRBD1,TGCGCCAGCAGCTTACAGGGGGGGTCTGAAGCTTTCTTT,CASSLQGGSEAFF
NA,TRBJ1-5,TRBV6-1,NA,TGTGCCAGCAGTGAATCAGGGTCGGGGCAGCCCCAGCATTTT,CASSESGSGQPQHF
NA,TRBJ2-1,TRBV7-6,NA,TGTGCCAGCAGAGCGCTGGGAGGAGGATACAATGAGCAGTTCTTC,CASRALGGGYNEQFF
NA,TRBJ2-6,TRBV29-1,NA,TGCAGCGTAAAAACTGGGGCCAACGTCCTGACTTTC,CSVKTGANVLTF
NA,TRBJ2-1,TRBV19,NA,TGTGCCAGTAGTATAACGGGCCTCCAAGGGAATGAGCAGTTCTTC,CASSITGLQGNEQFF
NA,TRBJ1-1,TRBV19,TRBD1,TGTGCCAGTAGTAGGGGGACAGGGGTGAACACTGAAGCTTTCTTT,CASSRGTGVNTEAFF
NA,TRBJ1-3,TRBV27,NA,TGTGCCAGCAGTTTGGGTCAGCCTCGCTCTGGAAACACCATATATTTT,CASSLGQPRSGNTIYF
NA,TRBJ1-1,TRBV5-1,NA,TGCGCCAGCAGCTTGGATGGAGGGAGGGAGGCTGAAGCTTTCTTT,CASSLDGGREAEAFF
NA,TRBJ2-7,TRBV5-1,NA,TGCGCCAGCAGCTTGGCATCTTTGGGGGAAAAATACGAGCAGTACTTC,CASSLASLGEKYEQYF
NA,TRBJ2-2,TRBV18,NA,TGTGCCAGCTCACCGGGAAGGCCGCCGAACACCGGGGAGCTGTTTTTT,CASSPGRPPNTGELFF
NA,TRBJ2-1,TRBV7-8,NA,TGTGCCAGCAGCTTACAGGCGGGTATAGCAGCCTACAATGAGCAGTTCTTC,CASSLQAGIAAYNEQFF
NA,TRBJ1-1,TRBV11-2,NA,TGTGCCAGCAGCTCCACGGGATTTGAAGCTTTCTTT,CASSSTGFEAFF
NA,TRBJ2-6,TRBV5-5,NA,TGTGCCAGCAGCTTGGGGGTCGGCTCTGGGGCCAACGTCCTGACTTTC,CASSLGVGSGANVLTF
many,TRBJ2-1,TRBV4-2,TRBD1,TGTGCCAGCAGCCAAGACCGGGACAGCCTCTCCTACAATGAGCAGTTCTTC,CASSQDRDSLSYNEQFF
NA,TRBJ1-1,TRBV4-1,NA,TGCGCCAGCAGCCAGAGGAACACTGAAGCTTTCTTT,CASSQRNTEAFF
NA,TRBJ2-7,TRBV7-2,NA,TGTGCCAGCAGCTTTAGCGGTACCTACGAGCAGTACTTC,CASSFSGTYEQYF
NA,TRBJ1-1,TRBV5-1,TRBD1,TGCGCCAGCAGCTTGAGGGGGCAGAACACTGAAGCTTTCTTT,CASSLRGQNTEAFF
NA,TRBJ1-5,TRBV19,NA,TGTGCCAGTAGTAGGTGGGGGGGGCTTAATCAGCCCCAGCATTTT,CASSRWGGLNQPQHF
few,TRBJ2-2,TRBV9,NA,TGTGCCAGCAGCGTAGAGCCCGGGGAGCTGTTTTTT,CASSVEPGELFF
NA,TRBJ2-7,TRBV7-3,NA,TGTGCCAGCAACCATGAACGTGGGGGAACCCCCTACGAGCAGTACTTC,CASNHERGGTPYEQYF
NA,TRBJ2-2,TRBV4-2,TRBD2,TGTGCCAGCTCTCCCGGGACTAGCGGGACGTTGGGCACCGGGGAGCTGTTTTTT,CASSPGTSGTLGTGELFF
once,TRBJ2-1,TRBV28,TRBD1,TGTGCCAGCACCCCGGTAGTGACAGGGGTCAATGAGCAGTTCTTC,CASTPVVTGVNEQFF
once,TRBJ2-1,TRBV5-1,TRBD2,TGCGCCAGCAGCCCGGAACTAGCGGCTTACTCCTACAATGAGCAGTTCTTC,CASSPELAAYSYNEQFF
NA,TRBJ2-7,TRBV9,TRBD2,TGTGCCAGCAGCGTAGCATCTAGCGGCTACGAGCAGTACTTC,CASSVASSGYEQYF
NA,TRBJ1-2,TRBV5-6,NA,TGTGCCAGCAGCTTGACTGAATATGGCTACACCTTC,CASSLTEYGYTF